This T cell receptor (beta chain) originates from a study of blood T cell repertoires in COVID-19. Study information: Material from acute and convalescent COVID-19 was sourced from the United States, Italy and Spain. The cDNA or gDNA used as material had been derived from T cells, B-cell-depleted T cells, or PBMCs.

Germline V gene lookup returns CDR1 LNHNV and CDR2 YYDKDF (reference sequence). The CDR3 contains 16 residues. V lost 1 base and J 3 bases, leaving 16 bases between the germline ends. Original processing notes: Amplification from reference gene primers served as the basis for estimated nucleated cell counts. This table comes from immunoSEQ multiplex PCR, and its TCRdb copy is limited to in-frame clones, with some not included. V, J and clone size were drawn from that table, and D and trimming were deduced from the DNA. This sample has some 130,000 clones; about 91% occur once, and the top ten carry about a tenth.

The chain is built from TRBV15 and TRBJ2-7; TRBD1 is a possible D gene (6 bases). The sequence derives from a man aged 50 to 60 with acute or convalescent COVID-19. The sample was peripheral blood. In nucleotides, the CDR3 is TGTGCCACCAGCAGAGGTCCCGCGGACAGCCACTACGAGCAGTACTTC. Translated: CATSRGPADSHYEQYF.